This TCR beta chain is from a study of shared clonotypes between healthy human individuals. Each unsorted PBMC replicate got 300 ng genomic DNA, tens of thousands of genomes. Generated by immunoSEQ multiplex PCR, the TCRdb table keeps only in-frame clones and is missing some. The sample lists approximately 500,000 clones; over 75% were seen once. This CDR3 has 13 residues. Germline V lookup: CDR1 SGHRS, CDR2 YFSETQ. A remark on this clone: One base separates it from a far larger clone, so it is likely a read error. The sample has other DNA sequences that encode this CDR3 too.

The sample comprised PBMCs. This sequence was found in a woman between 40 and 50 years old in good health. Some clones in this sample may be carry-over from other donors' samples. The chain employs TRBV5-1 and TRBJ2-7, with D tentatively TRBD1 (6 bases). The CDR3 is CASSFQGSYEQYF. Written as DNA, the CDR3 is TGTGCCAGCAGCTTTCAGGGGTCCTACGAGCAGTACTTC.